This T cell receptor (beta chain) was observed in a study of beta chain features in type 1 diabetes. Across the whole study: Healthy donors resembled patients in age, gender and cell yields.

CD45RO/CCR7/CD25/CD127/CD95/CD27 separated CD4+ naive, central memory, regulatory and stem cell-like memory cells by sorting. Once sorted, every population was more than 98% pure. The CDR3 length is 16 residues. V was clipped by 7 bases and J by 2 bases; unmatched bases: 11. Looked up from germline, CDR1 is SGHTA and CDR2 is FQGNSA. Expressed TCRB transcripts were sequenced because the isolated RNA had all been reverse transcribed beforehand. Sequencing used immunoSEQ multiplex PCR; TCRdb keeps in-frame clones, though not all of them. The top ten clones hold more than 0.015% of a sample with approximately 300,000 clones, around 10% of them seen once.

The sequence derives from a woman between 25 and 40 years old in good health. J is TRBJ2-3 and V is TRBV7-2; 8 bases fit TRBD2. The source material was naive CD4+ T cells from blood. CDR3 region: CASNAGAGANTDTQYF. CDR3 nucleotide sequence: TGTGCCAGCAACGCGGGAGCGGGAGCTAACACAGATACGCAGTATTTT.